These 9 T cell receptor beta chains were sequenced from one sample in a study of cytomegalovirus exposure and HLA in healthy donors. The PCR used 60 Vbeta and 13 Jbeta primers. The method was immunoSEQ multiplex PCR; TCRdb's version includes in-frame clones alone and lacks a portion of them. The sample yields 95,000 to 100,000 clones, approximately 80% seen once. Specimen: PBMCs. The receptors derive from a female donor in good health and CMV-seronegative.

This clone has a handful of counts. J is TRBJ2-1 and V is TRBV6-5, with 8 bases matching TRBD2. V lost 4 bases to trimming and J lost 5 bases; unmatched junction nucleotides: 10. There are 16 residues in the CDR3. Per germline, CDR1 MNHEY and CDR2 SVGAGI. This CDR3 is CASSFMSGGNHNEQFF. DNA of the CDR3: TGTGCCAGCAGTTTTATGAGCGGGGGCAACCACAATGAGCAGTTCTTC.

This rearrangement joins TRBV2 to TRBJ1-5; the D gene is possibly TRBD1 (6 bases). Germline V gene sequence: CDR1 SNHLY, CDR2 FYNNEI. The V end lost 4 bases, the J end lost 3 bases, and 13 bases lay between the germline ends. The CDR3 totals 15 residues. CDR3 sequence: CASSASGAPNQPQHF. The CDR3, as DNA: TGTGCCAGCAGTGCTTCAGGGGCTCCCAATCAGCCCCAGCATTTT.

V usage is TRBV5-1 and J usage is TRBJ2-7, with 9 bases matching TRBD2. V lost 4 bases, J lost 4 bases, and 9 bases stayed unmatched. The CDR3 is made up of 15 amino acids. Germline-derived CDR1 and CDR2 are SGHRS and YFSETQ. CDR3 region: CASSAGTSLRYEQYF. CDR3 nucleotide sequence: TGCGCCAGCAGCGCAGGGACTAGCTTGCGTTACGAGCAGTACTTC.

The chain combines TRBV19 with TRBJ1-4; D unclear. Trimming cost V 8 bases and J 10 bases, with 5 bases left between them. Germline CDR1 LNHDA, CDR2 SQIVND (reference sequence). This CDR3 has 9 amino acids. This chain's CDR3 is CASVRKLFF. CDR3 bases: TGTGCCAGTGTCAGAAAACTGTTTTTT.

CDR3 DNA: TGTGCCAGCAGCTTACAAGGACAGGGGGCGAAACAAGAGACCCAGTACTTC. Its translation is CASSLQGQGAKQETQYF. The chain links TRBV7-9 to TRBJ2-5; 11 bases are a match to TRBD1. This CDR3 has 17 amino acids. The ends lost 2 bases at V and 2 bases at J; junction bases unmatched: 7. CDR1 and CDR2 (germline): SEHNR, FQNEAQ (reference sequence).

The V gene is TRBV4-2, the J gene TRBJ2-2; 8 nucleotides match TRBD1. The CDR3 consists of 15 residues. The junction had 3 bases not matched to a gene; V was cut back by 4 bases and J by 2 bases. From germline, CDR1 is LGHNA and CDR2 YNFKEQ. The CDR3 nucleotides are TGTGCCAGCAGCCCGGGACAGGAAAACACCGGGGAGCTGTTTTTT. Protein sequence: CASSPGQENTGELFF.

This clone was seen once. The rearrangement joins TRBV30 to TRBJ1-5, with D possibly TRBD1 on 5 matching bases. Between the trimmed V and J ends, which lost 0 bases and 11 bases, there was a span of 14 bases. The CDR3 extends over 13 amino acids. CDR1 is GTSNPN, CDR2 SVGIG, per germline (reference sequence). The CDR3, as DNA: TGTGCCTGGAGTGTTGCGGGGCTGGGGGCCCAGCATTTT. Its translation: CAWSVAGLGAQHF.

The gene calls are TRBV5-5 and TRBJ1-6; D unresolved. The V gene lost 0 bases and the J gene lost 0 bases, with 7 bases spanning the gap. This CDR3 comprises 16 residues. The germline V gene encodes CDR1 SGHKS and CDR2 YYEKEE (reference sequence). The CDR3 loop reads CASSLDRSSYNSPLHF. Here the CDR3 DNA reads TGTGCCAGCAGCTTGGACCGCAGCTCCTATAATTCACCCCTCCACTTT.

The gene calls are TRBV5-1 and TRBJ1-4; 9 bases are a match to TRBD1. The V segment lost 4 bases and the J segment 11 bases; nucleotides outside the gene matches: 12. Looked up from germline, CDR1 is SGHRS and CDR2 is YFSETQ. The CDR3 covers 15 residues. The CDR3 nucleotides read TGCGCCAGCAGCCTAGACCGGGACAGGGTGCCGAAACTGTTTTTT. Its protein is CASSLDRDRVPKLFF. Looking up the rest from reference TRBV5-1 and TRBJ1-4 gives the full variable domain: KAGVTQTPRYLIKTRGQQVTLSCSPISGHRSVSWYQQTPGQGLQFLFEYFSETQRNKGNFPGRFSGRQFSNSRSEMNVSTLELGDSALYLCASSLDRDRVPKLFFGSGTQLSVL.